This T cell receptor (beta chain) came from a study of response to subunit inactivated influenza vaccine. Per the germline V gene, CDR1 is SQVTM and CDR2 is ANQGSEA. With 3 bases removed from V and 2 bases from J, the gap between germline ends came to 15 bases. There are 15 residues in the CDR3. TCRdb re-analysed the RT-PCR reads in MiXCR, keeping a single row per CDR3 protein. The table records 500,000 to 600,000 distinct CDR3 sequences, 14% of them present only once. This chain connects TRBV29-1 to TRBJ2-3, with D perhaps given as TRBD1 or TRBD2 (6 bases each). This TCR was recovered from a man aged 50 or older who received an inactivated influenza vaccine. The starting material was PBMCs from blood, obtained 11 to 12 days after vaccination. CDR3: CSVDPGAGNTDTQYF. The CDR3 DNA reads as TGCAGCGTTGACCCGGGGGCTGGGAACACAGATACGCAGTATTTT.